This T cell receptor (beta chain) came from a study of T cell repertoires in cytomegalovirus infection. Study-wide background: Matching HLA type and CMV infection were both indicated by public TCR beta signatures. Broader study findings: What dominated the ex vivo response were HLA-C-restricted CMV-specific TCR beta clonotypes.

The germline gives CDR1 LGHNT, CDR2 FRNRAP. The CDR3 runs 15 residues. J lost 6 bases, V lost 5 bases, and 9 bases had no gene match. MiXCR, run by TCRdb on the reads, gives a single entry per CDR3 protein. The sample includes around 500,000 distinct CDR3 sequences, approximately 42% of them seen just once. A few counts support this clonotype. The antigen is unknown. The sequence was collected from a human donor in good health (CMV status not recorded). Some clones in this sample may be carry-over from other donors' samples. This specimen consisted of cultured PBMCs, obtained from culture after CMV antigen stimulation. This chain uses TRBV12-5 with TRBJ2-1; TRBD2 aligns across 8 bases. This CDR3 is CASGLPAGVGNEQFF. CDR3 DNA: TGTGCTAGTGGTCTCCCAGCGGGAGTGGGCAATGAGCAGTTCTTC.